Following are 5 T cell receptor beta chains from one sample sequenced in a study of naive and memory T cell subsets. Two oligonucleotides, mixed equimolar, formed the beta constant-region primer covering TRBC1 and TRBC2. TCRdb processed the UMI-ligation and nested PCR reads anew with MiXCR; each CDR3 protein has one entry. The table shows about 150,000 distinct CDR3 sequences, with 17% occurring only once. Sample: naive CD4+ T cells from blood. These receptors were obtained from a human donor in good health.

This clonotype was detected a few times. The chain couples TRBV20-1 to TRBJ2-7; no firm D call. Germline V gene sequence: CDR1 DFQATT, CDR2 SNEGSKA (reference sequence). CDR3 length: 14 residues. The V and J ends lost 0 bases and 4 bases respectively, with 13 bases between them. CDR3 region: CSAREATPPYEQYF. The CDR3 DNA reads TGCAGTGCTAGAGAGGCTACCCCTCCTTACGAGCAGTACTTC.

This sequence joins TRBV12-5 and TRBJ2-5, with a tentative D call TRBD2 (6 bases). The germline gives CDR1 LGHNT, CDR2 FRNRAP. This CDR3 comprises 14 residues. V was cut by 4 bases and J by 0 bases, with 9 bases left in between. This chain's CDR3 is CASGSGRNQETQYF. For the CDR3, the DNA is TGTGCTAGTGGTTCCGGGAGAAACCAAGAGACCCAGTACTTC.

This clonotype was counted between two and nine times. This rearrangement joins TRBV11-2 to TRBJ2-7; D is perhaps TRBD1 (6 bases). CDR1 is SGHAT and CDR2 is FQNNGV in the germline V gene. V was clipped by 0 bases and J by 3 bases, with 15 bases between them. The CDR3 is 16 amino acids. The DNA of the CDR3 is TGTGCCAGCAGCTTAGAGGGGGACAAGACATACTACGAGCAGTACTTC. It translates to CASSLEGDKTYYEQYF. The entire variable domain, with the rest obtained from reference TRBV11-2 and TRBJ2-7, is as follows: EAGVAQSPRYKIIEKRQSVAFWCNPISGHATLYWYQQILGQGPKLLIQFQNNGVVDDSQLPKDRFSAERLKGVDSTLKIQPAKLEDSAVYLCASSLEGDKTYYEQYFGPGTRLTVT.

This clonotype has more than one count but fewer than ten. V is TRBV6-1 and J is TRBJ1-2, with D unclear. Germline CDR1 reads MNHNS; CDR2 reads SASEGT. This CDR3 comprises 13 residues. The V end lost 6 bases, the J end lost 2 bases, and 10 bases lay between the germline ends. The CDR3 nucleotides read TGTGCCAGCAGCGCAGGACGGAACTATGGCTACACCTTC. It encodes CASSAGRNYGYTF.

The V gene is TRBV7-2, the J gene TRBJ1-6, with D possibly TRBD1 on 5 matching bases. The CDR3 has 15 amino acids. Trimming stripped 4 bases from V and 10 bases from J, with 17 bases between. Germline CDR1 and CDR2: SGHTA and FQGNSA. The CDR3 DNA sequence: TGTGCCAGCAGCTCAAACGGTGTGGGGGGATCACCCCTCCACTTT. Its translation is CASSSNGVGGSPLHF.